The TCR beta chain described here comes from a study of beta chain features in type 1 diabetes. V gave up 0 bases and J gave up 5 bases, with 10 bases separating them. The germline V gene has CDR1 LNHNV and CDR2 YYDKDF (reference sequence). The CDR3 is made up of 15 amino acids. Study-level points and caveats: HLA influence on TCRB rearrangement stayed unresolved here. Reduced insertions and increased deletions marked VDJ junctions in type 1 diabetes patients. Compared to healthy donors, patients appeared to have naive, central memory and Treg TCRB repertoires that were more alike.

All of the isolated RNA was reverse transcribed, so expressed TCRB transcripts were sequenced. Only in-frame clones appear in the TCRdb table, and some are missing; sequencing was by immunoSEQ multiplex PCR. The sample has about 360,000 clones; over 9.5% are singletons. Sorting based on CD45RO/CCR7/CD25/CD127/CD95/CD27 separated CD4+ naive, central memory, regulatory and stem cell-like memory cells. A note on this clone: Its antigen is undetermined.

The V and J genes are TRBV15 and TRBJ1-4; D gene uncertain. Sequences were obtained from naive CD4+ T cells from blood. The origin of this receptor is a man younger than 35 in good health. CDR3 DNA sequence: TGTGCCACCAGCAGAGATCGGAGCGGGAATGAAAAACTGTTTTTT. Encoded protein: CATSRDRSGNEKLFF.